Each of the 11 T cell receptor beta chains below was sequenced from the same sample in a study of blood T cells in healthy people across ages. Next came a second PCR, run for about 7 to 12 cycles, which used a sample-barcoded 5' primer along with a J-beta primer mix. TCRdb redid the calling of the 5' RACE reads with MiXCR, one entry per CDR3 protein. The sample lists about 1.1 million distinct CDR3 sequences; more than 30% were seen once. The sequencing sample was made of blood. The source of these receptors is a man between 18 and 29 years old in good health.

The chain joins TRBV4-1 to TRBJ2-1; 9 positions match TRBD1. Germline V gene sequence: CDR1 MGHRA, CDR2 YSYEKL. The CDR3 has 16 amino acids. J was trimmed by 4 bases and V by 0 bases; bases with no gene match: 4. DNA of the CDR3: TGCGCCAGCAGCCAAGACCGGGACAGGGCATACAATGAGCAGTTCTTC. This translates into CASSQDRDRAYNEQFF.

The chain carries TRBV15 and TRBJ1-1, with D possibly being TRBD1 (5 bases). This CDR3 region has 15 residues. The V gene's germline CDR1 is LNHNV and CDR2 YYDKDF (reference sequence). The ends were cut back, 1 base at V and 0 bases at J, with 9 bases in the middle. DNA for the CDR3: TGTGCCACCAGCAGAGGGACATCCATGAACACTGAAGCTTTCTTT. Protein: CATSRGTSMNTEAFF.

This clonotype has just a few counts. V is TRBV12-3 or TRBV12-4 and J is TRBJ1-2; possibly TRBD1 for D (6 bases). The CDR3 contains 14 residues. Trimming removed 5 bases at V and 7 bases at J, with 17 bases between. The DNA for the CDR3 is TGTGCCAGCAGTCCCCCTGGGGGGGGGCCTGGCTACACCTTC. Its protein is CASSPPGGGPGYTF.

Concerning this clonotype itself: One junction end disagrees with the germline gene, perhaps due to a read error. CDR3: CAGSLAARNTEAFF. CDR3 sequence (DNA): TGTGCCGGCAGCTTAGCGGCGAGGAACACTGAAGCTTTCTTT. The chain couples TRBV7-2 to TRBJ1-1; D remains ambiguous. Germline V gives CDR1 SGHTA, CDR2 FQGNSA. This CDR3 is built from 14 residues.

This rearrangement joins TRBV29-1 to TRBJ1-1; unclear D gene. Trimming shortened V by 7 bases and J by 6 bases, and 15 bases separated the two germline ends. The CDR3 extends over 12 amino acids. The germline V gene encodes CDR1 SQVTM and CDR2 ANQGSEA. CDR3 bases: TGCAGCGCCGCCCAGGATGGGGCTGAAGCTTTCTTT. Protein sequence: CSAAQDGAEAFF.

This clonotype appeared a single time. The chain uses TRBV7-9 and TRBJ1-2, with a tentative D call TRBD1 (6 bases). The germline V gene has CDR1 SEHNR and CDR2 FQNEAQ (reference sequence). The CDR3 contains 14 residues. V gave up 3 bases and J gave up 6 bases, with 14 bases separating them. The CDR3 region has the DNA TGTGCCAGCAGCTTGGGCAGGGACATAGATGGCTACACCTTC. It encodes CASSLGRDIDGYTF.

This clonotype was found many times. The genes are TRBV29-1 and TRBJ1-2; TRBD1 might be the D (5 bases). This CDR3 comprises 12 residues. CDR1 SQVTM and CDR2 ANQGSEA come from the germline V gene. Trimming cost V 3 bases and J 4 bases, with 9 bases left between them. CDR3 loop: CSVEGGTYGYTF. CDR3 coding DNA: TGCAGCGTTGAGGGGGGGACCTATGGCTACACCTTC.

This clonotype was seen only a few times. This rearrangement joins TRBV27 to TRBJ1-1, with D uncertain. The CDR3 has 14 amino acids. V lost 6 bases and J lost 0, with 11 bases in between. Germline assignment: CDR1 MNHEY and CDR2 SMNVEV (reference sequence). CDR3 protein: CASSRTPVNTEAFF. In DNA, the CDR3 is TGTGCCAGCAGCCGAACACCGGTGAACACTGAAGCTTTCTTT.

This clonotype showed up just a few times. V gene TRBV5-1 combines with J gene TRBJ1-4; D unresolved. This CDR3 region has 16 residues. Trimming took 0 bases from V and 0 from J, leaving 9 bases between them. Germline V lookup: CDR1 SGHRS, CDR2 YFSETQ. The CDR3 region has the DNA TGCGCCAGCAGCTTGGCCGTGACCTCAACTAATGAAAAACTGTTTTTT. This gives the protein CASSLAVTSTNEKLFF.

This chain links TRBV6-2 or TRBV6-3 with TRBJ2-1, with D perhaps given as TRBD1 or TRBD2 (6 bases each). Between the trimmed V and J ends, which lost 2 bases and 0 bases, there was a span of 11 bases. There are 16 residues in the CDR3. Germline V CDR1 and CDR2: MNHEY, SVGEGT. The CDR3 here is CASSYPEGGSYNEQFF. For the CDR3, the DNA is TGTGCCAGCAGTTACCCGGAGGGGGGCTCCTACAATGAGCAGTTCTTC.

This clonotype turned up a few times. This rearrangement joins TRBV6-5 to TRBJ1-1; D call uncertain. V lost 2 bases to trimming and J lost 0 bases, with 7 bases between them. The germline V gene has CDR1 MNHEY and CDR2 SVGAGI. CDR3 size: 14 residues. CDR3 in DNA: TGTGCCAGCAGTTACGGACGGATGAACACTGAAGCTTTCTTT. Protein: CASSYGRMNTEAFF.